This T cell receptor beta chain was captured in a study of identical twins' blood T cells. As concerns this clonotype: Its target is unknown.

Study-wide findings and caveats: Twins shared more top CDR3 clonotypes than unrelated donors did.

TCR cDNA libraries were made from RNA using a previously described, modified protocol. TCRdb called the 5' RACE reads again in MiXCR, with one record for every CDR3 protein. Here the sample spans a few hundred thousand distinct CDR3 sequences, about 28% being singletons. Trimming at V came to 1 base and at J to 1 base, leaving 7 bases not matched to a gene. Germline V CDR1 and CDR2: SGHDT, YYEEEE. This CDR3 spans 17 amino acids. This clonotype was obtained from a woman aged 18-49 years in good health. The chain employs TRBV5-6 and TRBJ2-2; TRBD1 matches at 7 bases. The source material was PBMCs. CDR3 region: CASSLYRDRGNTGELFF. For the CDR3, the DNA is TGTGCCAGCAGCTTGTACCGGGACAGAGGGAACACCGGGGAGCTGTTTTTT. The full variable domain, in which reference TRBV5-6 and TRBJ2-2 provide the parts outside the CDR3, is DAGVTQSPTHLIKTRGQQVTLRCSPKSGHDTVSWYQQALGQGPQFIFQYYEEEERQRGNFPDRFSGHQFPNYSSELNVNALLLGDSALYLCASSLYRDRGNTGELFFGEGSRLTVL.